The rows below give T cell receptor beta chains drawn from one sample of a study of CD8+ T cells in alopecia areata. The assay was immunoSEQ multiplex PCR, and TCRdb's table has in-frame clones only and misses some. The sample lists about 12,000 clones, around 50% occurring once. Sequencing was performed on skin. The receptors derive from a human donor with alopecia areata. Each CDR3 is given with its conserved first and last residue. Each record gives: D gene, clone size, J gene, V gene, CDR3 DNA, CDR3 protein. A D gene is named only where the DNA matches it firmly. Rows may omit the clone size; those that give it use once, few, many or a size class.

>-|-|TRBJ1-3|TRBV7-9
TGTGCCAGCAGCTTAACCCAATTAGGAACTGGAAACACCATATATTTT
CASSLTQLGTGNTIYF
>-|few|TRBJ1-3|TRBV30
TGTGCCTACCGGGGGCAGGGACCTGGAAACACCATATATTTT
CAYRGQGPGNTIYF
>TRBD1|few|TRBJ2-7|TRBV6-1
TGTGCCAGCAGCCGTGGGACAGGTCACTACGAGCAGTACTTC
CASSRGTGHYEQYF
>-|-|TRBJ2-5|TRBV7-2
TGTGCCAGCAGCTTCGCCGCGGAGACCCAGTACTTC
CASSFAAETQYF
>-|once|TRBJ1-6|TRBV28
TGTGCCAGCAGTTTACCTCCTCCAGGGGCGCCCTCTAATTCACCCCTCCACTTT
CASSLPPPGAPSNSPLHF
>-|-|TRBJ1-2|TRBV28
TGTGCCAGCAGTTTAACCGGGGGGGGCTACACCTTC
CASSLTGGGYTF
>-|-|TRBJ1-2|TRBV5-1
TGCGCCAGCAGCTTCTCGGATACAGGGACCTATGGCTACACCTTC
CASSFSDTGTYGYTF
>TRBD1|-|TRBJ2-1|TRBV11-2
TGTGCCAGCAGCTTAGTTCGGACAGGTGAGCAGTTCTTC
CASSLVRTGEQFF
>-|few|TRBJ2-7|TRBV27
TGTGCCAGCAGTTTTGGGGCAGGGGTCAACTACGAGCAGTACTTC
CASSFGAGVNYEQYF
>TRBD1|medium-sized|TRBJ2-7|TRBV28
TGTGCCAGCAACCCAAGACAGGGGAAACTCTACGAGCAGTACTTC
CASNPRQGKLYEQYF
>-|-|TRBJ2-7|TRBV18
TGTGCCAGCTCACCACGGCCCGACCGCGACGAGCAGTACTTC
CASSPRPDRDEQYF
>-|few|TRBJ2-7|TRBV11-2
TGTGCCAGCACCAATTTTTACGAGCAGTACTTC
CASTNFYEQYF
>-|-|TRBJ2-7|TRBV5-1
TGCGCCAGCAGCTTGGTTCCGGGGAGCGACGAGCAGTACTTC
CASSLVPGSDEQYF
>TRBD1|few|TRBJ2-7|TRBV6-6
TGTGCCAGCAGCTACAGGGGGACGCAAAACTACGAGCAGTACTTC
CASSYRGTQNYEQYF
>-|-|TRBJ2-7|TRBV4-3
TGCGCCAGCAGCCAAGCGGACGGACCACAGTACTTC
CASSQADGPQYF
>-|-|TRBJ1-5|TRBV30
TGTGCCTGGAGTGTTAGGGGCGGGAGCAATCAGCCCCAGCATTTT
CAWSVRGGSNQPQHF
>TRBD2|-|TRBJ2-3|TRBV30
TGTGCCTGGACGACTAGCGCAGATACGCAGTATTTT
CAWTTSADTQYF
>-|few|TRBJ2-3|TRBV5-1
TGCGCCAGCAGCTTCCCAGGCACAGATACGCAGTATTTT
CASSFPGTDTQYF
>-|-|TRBJ1-1|TRBV19
TGTGCCAGTAGTAGAGGGGCAGGCACTGAAGCTTTCTTT
CASSRGAGTEAFF
>-|-|TRBJ2-5|TRBV19
TGTGCCAGTAGTATTCAGGGGACGGAGACCCAGTACTTC
CASSIQGTETQYF
>-|-|TRBJ1-1|TRBV5-1
TGCGCCAGCAGCCCCCGGGAGGGGGGAAACACTGAAGCTTTCTTT
CASSPREGGNTEAFF
>TRBD1|-|TRBJ1-1|TRBV2
TGTGCCAGCAGGACGGGAAGACAGGGGAACGCTGAAGCTTTCTTT
CASRTGRQGNAEAFF
>TRBD1|few|TRBJ1-2|TRBV6-1
TGTGCCAGCAGTGCTAGGACAGGGCTATCGTACGGCTACACCTTC
CASSARTGLSYGYTF
>-|-|TRBJ2-1|TRBV4-3
TGCGCCAGCAGCCAAGTATATGGGACTCACAATGAGCAGTTCTTC
CASSQVYGTHNEQFF
>TRBD2|few|TRBJ2-3|TRBV5-1
TGCGCCAGCAGCTCAGTAGCGGGGTCCACAGATACGCAGTATTTT
CASSSVAGSTDTQYF
>-|few|TRBJ2-3|TRBV7-6
TGTGCCAGCAGCTTAGAGGCGCGTTTGGCAGATACGCAGTATTTT
CASSLEARLADTQYF
>-|-|TRBJ2-1|TRBV7-2
TGTGCCAGCAGCCATTCGGGGGCCGGGAGTGGAGAGCAGTTCTTC
CASSHSGAGSGEQFF